One sample yielded the 25 T cell receptor beta chains listed below, sequenced in a study of T-cell reconstitution after alpha-beta-depleted transplantation in children. Unique molecular identifiers were incorporated when the TCRbeta library was constructed. One entry per CDR3 protein, called by TCRdb with MiXCR from the PCR reads. The table has 60,000 to 100,000 distinct CDR3 sequences, roughly 20% seen once. The source was PBMCs, mostly from graft donor cells, collected 360 days after TCRalphabeta/CD19-depleted stem cell transplant. The source is a male patient aged 2 to 9 who had a stem cell transplant for acute lymphoblastic leukemia, so the T cells may come from the graft donor.

V and J are TRBV10-3 and TRBJ2-7, with 10 bases that match TRBD1. The V and J ends lost 0 bases and 4 bases, in that order; junction bases with no gene match: 3. CDR3 size: 15 residues. CDR1 and CDR2 from the germline V gene are ENHRY and SYGVKD. In DNA, the CDR3 is TGTGCCATCAGTGAGTCGACAGGGGGCGCGTACGAGCAGTACTTC. This translates into CAISESTGGAYEQYF.

The sample holds many counts of this clonotype. This rearrangement joins TRBV18 to TRBJ2-7; no definite D call. Germline V gene sequence: CDR1 KGHSH, CDR2 LQKENI. The CDR3 length is 13 residues. The V gene lost 3 bases and the J gene lost 6 bases, with 12 bases spanning the gap. The CDR3 coding sequence is TGTGCCAGCTCACCCCGACTTACAGCCGAGCAGTACTTC. The encoded protein is CASSPRLTAEQYF.

This chain connects TRBV3-1 to TRBJ1-4, with TRBD1 matching over 10 bases. This CDR3 comprises 14 residues. Germline CDR1 and CDR2: LGHDT and YNNKEL (reference sequence). V was pared by 4 bases and J by 8 bases, with 4 bases of the junction left unmatched. CDR3 sequence (DNA): TGTGCCAGCAGCCTCCGGGACAGGGGAGAAAAACTGTTTTTT. Protein sequence: CASSLRDRGEKLFF.

V is TRBV10-3 and J is TRBJ1-2; D call uncertain. The CDR3 runs to 11 residues. Trimming removed 4 bases from V and 4 bases from J, with 4 bases in between. Germline V lookup: CDR1 ENHRY, CDR2 SYGVKD. CDR3 DNA: TGTGCCATCAGTGTTGGCTATGGCTACACCTTC. Encoded protein: CAISVGYGYTF.

This clonotype was picked up a small number of times. This chain links TRBV5-1 with TRBJ2-7; no clear D gene. The CDR3 extends over 15 amino acids. V shed 0 bases and J shed 3 bases, with 13 bases lying between them. Germline CDR1 is SGHRS and CDR2 is YFSETQ. CDR3 bases: TGCGCCAGCAGCTTGGATGTCTTTATAAGCTACGAGCAGTACTTC. Protein product: CASSLDVFISYEQYF.

This clonotype was counted only a few times. The V gene is TRBV5-1, the J gene TRBJ2-7, with TRBD2 matching 7 bases. V gave up 1 base and J gave up 1 base; unmatched junction bases: 2. The CDR3 totals 14 residues. In germline, CDR1 is SGHRS, CDR2 YFSETQ. CDR3 in DNA: TGCGCCAGCAGCTTGTGGGGGGGATCCTACGAGCAGTACTTC. It codes for CASSLWGGSYEQYF.

This clonotype has more than one count but fewer than ten. The chain carries TRBV10-3 and TRBJ2-1, with D unclear. From germline, CDR1 is ENHRY and CDR2 SYGVKD. Trimming took off 3 bases at V and 6 bases at J, with 18 bases between the two ends. The CDR3 contains 16 residues. CDR3 protein: CAISDTRTSRPNEQFF. The DNA for the CDR3 is TGTGCCATCAGTGATACCCGGACCTCCCGCCCCAATGAGCAGTTCTTC.

This chain connects TRBV3-1 to TRBJ2-3; 8 bases line up with TRBD2. The ends lost 4 bases at V and 4 bases at J; junction bases unmatched: 7. Germline CDR1 is LGHDT and CDR2 is YNNKEL (reference sequence). The CDR3 loop spans 15 amino acids. The CDR3 protein is CASSPLAGRADTQYF. The CDR3 nucleotides are TGTGCCAGCAGCCCCTTAGCGGGAAGGGCAGATACGCAGTATTTT.

This clonotype was detected a few times. This sequence joins TRBV12-3 or TRBV12-4 and TRBJ2-6; weak D call: TRBD1 (6 bases). The CDR3 length is 12 residues. V was pared by 3 bases and J by 15 bases, with 12 bases between. DNA for the CDR3: TGTGCCAGCAGTTTTGGGACGGGACACCTGACTTTC. This translates into CASSFGTGHLTF.

CDR3 sequence: CASSRSAPGEQYF. CDR3 in DNA: TGTGCCAGCAGCCGCTCGGCGCCGGGGGAGCAGTACTTC. The chain joins TRBV4-2 to TRBJ2-7; the D gene is possibly TRBD2 (5 bases). V shed 4 bases and J shed 7 bases, with 14 bases lying between them. There are 13 residues in the CDR3. Germline lookup yields CDR1 LGHNA and CDR2 YNFKEQ.

This clonotype showed up just a few times. V is TRBV5-1 and J is TRBJ1-1, with TRBD1 identical over 7 bases. The J segment lost 1 base and the V segment lost 4 bases, leaving 7 bases of the junction unmatched. The germline CDR1 and CDR2 sequences are SGHRS and YFSETQ. The CDR3 is 15 residues long. The CDR3 reads CASSKGRTGNTEAFF. CDR3 nucleotide sequence: TGCGCCAGCAGCAAGGGAAGGACAGGGAACACTGAAGCTTTCTTT.

This chain links TRBV7-9 with TRBJ2-5; D possibly corresponds to TRBD2 (7 bases). The germline gives CDR1 SEHNR, CDR2 FQNEAQ (reference sequence). This CDR3 has 17 amino acids. With 0 bases removed from V and 7 bases from J, the gap between germline ends came to 21 bases. As DNA, the CDR3 is TGTGCCAGCAGCTTAGCGTACGGGGGGCTGGTGTTTGGGACCCAGTACTTC. Translation gives CASSLAYGGLVFGTQYF. Filled out from reference TRBV7-9 and TRBJ2-5, the complete variable domain reads DTGVSQNPRHKITKRGQNVTFRCDPISEHNRLYWYRQTLGQGPEFLTYFQNEAQLEKSRLLSDRFSAERPKGSFSTLEIQRTEQGDSAMYLCASSLAYGGLVFGTQYFGPGTRLLVL.

This clonotype was seen many times. The chain carries TRBV6-6 and TRBJ1-6; no clear D gene. The V gene's germline CDR1 is MNHNY and CDR2 SVGAGI (reference sequence). Trimming took off 7 bases at V and 10 bases at J, with 11 bases between the two ends. This CDR3 contains 12 residues. As DNA, the CDR3 is TGTGCCAGCACCGCCTGGCGGTCACCCCTCCACTTT. The encoded protein is CASTAWRSPLHF.

This clonotype was counted only a few times. V is TRBV5-1 and J is TRBJ2-2, with 11 bases that match TRBD2. Trimming took 2 bases from V and 4 from J; bases not matched to a gene: 1. The germline gives CDR1 SGHRS, CDR2 YFSETQ. The CDR3 extends over 15 amino acids. In nucleotides, the CDR3 is TGCGCCAGCAGCTTCACTAGCGGGAGCACCGGGGAGCTGTTTTTT. It codes for CASSFTSGSTGELFF.

This sequence joins TRBV4-1 and TRBJ2-6, with 14 positions matching TRBD2. This CDR3 has 20 amino acids. The germline CDR1 and CDR2 sequences are MGHRA and YSYEKL. Trimming removed 4 bases from V and 4 bases from J; junction bases left unmatched: 12. The CDR3 DNA reads TGCGCCAGCAGCCGCATGTTAGGACTAGCGGGAGGATCGGGGGCCAACGTCCTGACTTTC. Amino acids: CASSRMLGLAGGSGANVLTF.

There are many counts of this clonotype. The rearrangement uses TRBV12-3 or TRBV12-4 and TRBJ2-2, with D possibly matching TRBD2 (6 bases). This CDR3 has 13 amino acids. V lost 3 bases and J 6 bases, leaving 8 bases between the germline ends. The CDR3: CASSFTGAGELFF. CDR3 nucleotides: TGTGCCAGCAGTTTTACGGGGGCCGGGGAGCTGTTTTTT.

This clonotype has a handful of counts. The V and J genes are TRBV3-1 and TRBJ2-2, with unresolved D. CDR3 length equals 12 residues. The germline V gene encodes CDR1 LGHDT and CDR2 YNNKEL (reference sequence). Trimming left V 1 base short and J 7 bases short, with 4 bases between. The CDR3 coding sequence is TGTGCCAGCAGCCAAGTGATCGGGGAGCTGTTTTTT. Translating it yields CASSQVIGELFF.

The chain couples TRBV28 to TRBJ2-5; 12 nucleotides line up with TRBD2. J lost 4 bases, V lost 3 bases, and 6 bases had no gene match. CDR1 and CDR2 from the germline V gene are MDHEN and SYDVKM. This CDR3 has 16 residues. The CDR3 DNA is TGTGCCAGCAGTTTCGGCCTAGCGGGAGGGAGAGAGACCCAGTACTTC. This encodes CASSFGLAGGRETQYF.

The table lists this clonotype with a few counts. V usage is TRBV4-1 and J usage is TRBJ2-1; TRBD1 matches 8 bases. Trimming removed 4 bases from V and 0 bases from J; junction bases left unmatched: 2. Germline V gives CDR1 MGHRA, CDR2 YSYEKL. The CDR3 has 15 residues. CDR3 sequence: CASSRTGGSYNEQFF. In nucleotides, the CDR3 is TGCGCCAGCAGCCGAACAGGGGGCTCCTACAATGAGCAGTTCTTC.

This clonotype was picked up a small number of times. The J gene is TRBJ2-2, the V gene TRBV20-1; D could derive from TRBD1 or TRBD2 (5 bases each). V gave up 2 bases and J gave up 0 bases, with 13 bases separating them. The CDR3 extends over 16 amino acids. Looked up from germline, CDR1 is DFQATT and CDR2 is SNEGSKA (reference sequence). The CDR3: CSARLPVGPNTGELFF. CDR3 bases: TGCAGTGCTAGACTCCCCGTGGGACCGAACACCGGGGAGCTGTTTTTT.

This chain links TRBV5-1 with TRBJ1-1, with 9 nucleotides matching TRBD1. The CDR3 covers 16 residues. The germline gives CDR1 SGHRS, CDR2 YFSETQ. V shed 2 bases and J 3 bases; nucleotides not matched to a gene: 8. In DNA form, the CDR3 reads TGCGCCAGCAGCTTCGACAGGGGGGGAAGGGACACTGAAGCTTTCTTT. Protein: CASSFDRGGRDTEAFF.

This chain uses TRBV5-1 with TRBJ1-1; D is undetermined. Between the trimmed V and J ends, which lost 4 bases and 1 base, there was a span of 20 bases. This CDR3 is 17 amino acids long. From germline, CDR1 is SGHRS and CDR2 YFSETQ. CDR3 DNA: TGCGCCAGCAGCCGAATCGACGGCCGGAGGCCGAACACTGAAGCTTTCTTT. This sequence encodes CASSRIDGRRPNTEAFF.

The chain carries TRBV7-6 and TRBJ2-2; TRBD2 agrees at 10 bases. J was trimmed by 8 bases and V by 4 bases; bases with no gene match: 7. This CDR3 region has 15 residues. From germline, CDR1 is SGHVS and CDR2 FNYEAQ. As DNA, the CDR3 is TGTGCCAGCAGCTCCCAGCGGGAGGGCTTTGGGGAGCTGTTTTTT. Translating gives CASSSQREGFGELFF.

This clonotype was counted many times. The V and J genes are TRBV7-9 and TRBJ1-1; D uncertain. V lost 0 bases to trimming and J lost 4 bases, with 12 bases between them. This CDR3 has 15 residues. Germline lookup yields CDR1 SEHNR and CDR2 FQNEAQ (reference sequence). The CDR3 here is CASSLAPGEVTEAFF. CDR3 in DNA: TGTGCCAGCAGCTTAGCTCCAGGTGAAGTCACTGAAGCTTTCTTT.

In this sample, this clonotype turned up many times. The chain employs TRBV12-3 or TRBV12-4 and TRBJ2-7; no definite D call. The CDR3 totals 14 residues. V shed 7 bases and J shed 2 bases, with 15 bases lying between them. CDR3 in amino acids: CASTKSGFPYEQYF. In DNA form, the CDR3 reads TGTGCCAGCACCAAGTCCGGGTTCCCCTACGAGCAGTACTTC.